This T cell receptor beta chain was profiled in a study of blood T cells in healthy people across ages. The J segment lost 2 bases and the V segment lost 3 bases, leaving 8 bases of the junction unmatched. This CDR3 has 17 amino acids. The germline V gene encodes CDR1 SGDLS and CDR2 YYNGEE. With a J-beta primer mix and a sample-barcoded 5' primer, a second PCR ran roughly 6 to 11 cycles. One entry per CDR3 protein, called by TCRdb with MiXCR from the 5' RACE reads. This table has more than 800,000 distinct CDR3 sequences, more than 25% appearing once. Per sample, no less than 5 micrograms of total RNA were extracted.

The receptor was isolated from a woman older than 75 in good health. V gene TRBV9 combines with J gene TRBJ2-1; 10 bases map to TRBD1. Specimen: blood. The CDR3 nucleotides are TGTGCCAGCAGCGCAGGACAGGGGGGATTCACCTACAATGAGCAGTTCTTC. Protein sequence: CASSAGQGGFTYNEQFF.